One sample yielded the 5 T cell receptor beta chains listed below, sequenced in a study of blood T cell repertoires in COVID-19. Measured with immunoSEQ multiplex PCR; TCRdb has only the in-frame clones, and not every one. The sample has approximately 110,000 clones, more than 60% seen once. The sequenced sample was peripheral blood. All receptors derive from a man between 65 and 85 years old with active or convalescent COVID-19.

The rearrangement joins TRBV4-2 to TRBJ1-3; D unclear. Trimming removed 0 bases from V and 0 bases from J, with 9 bases in between. Looked up from germline, CDR1 is LGHNA and CDR2 is YNFKEQ. There are 16 residues in the CDR3. As DNA, the CDR3 is TGTGCCAGCAGCCAAGATCTAGGCTCCTCTGGAAACACCATATATTTT. Amino acids: CASSQDLGSSGNTIYF.

The CDR3: CASRLSMGLAEAWNTGELFF. CDR3 in DNA: TGTGCAAGTCGCTTATCAATGGGACTAGCGGAGGCGTGGAACACCGGGGAGCTGTTTTTT. The chain joins TRBV12-2 to TRBJ2-2; the table's D call of TRBD2 was not tested on the DNA. TRBV12-2 is given as a pseudogene. The CDR3 runs to 20 residues.

The CDR3 DNA reads as TGTGCCAGCTCACCCGTGGCCACAGATACGCAGTATTTT. Amino acid sequence: CASSPVATDTQYF. The V and J genes are TRBV18 and TRBJ2-3; no firm D call. The germline CDR1 and CDR2 sequences are KGHSH and LQKENI. This CDR3 has 13 residues. V was trimmed by 3 bases and J by 2 bases, leaving 6 bases between them.

The gene calls are TRBV30 and TRBJ1-1; D is perhaps TRBD1 (5 bases). Germline V CDR1 and CDR2: GTSNPN, SVGIG (reference sequence). V lost 2 bases and J lost 1, with 14 bases in between. CDR3 length equals 15 residues. CDR3: CAWSPTGLTNTEAFF. The CDR3, as DNA: TGTGCCTGGAGTCCAACGGGACTTACGAACACTGAAGCTTTCTTT.

The J gene is TRBJ2-3, the V gene TRBV7-3; TRBD2 agrees at 10 bases. The CDR3 extends over 19 amino acids. J was trimmed by 2 bases and V by 3 bases; bases with no gene match: 14. Germline loops: CDR1 SGHTA, CDR2 FQGTGA. The CDR3 DNA sequence: TGTGCCAGCAGCTTTTCCGGGGTTAGCGGGGGGCCGTTCACAGATACGCAGTATTTT. Translating it yields CASSFSGVSGGPFTDTQYF. Full variable domain (missing parts from reference TRBV7-3 and TRBJ2-3): GAGVSQTPSNKVTEKGKYVELRCDPISGHTALYWYRQSLGQGPEFLIYFQGTGAADDSGLPNDRFFAVRPEGSVSTLKIQRTERGDSAVYLCASSFSGVSGGPFTDTQYFGPGTRLTVL.